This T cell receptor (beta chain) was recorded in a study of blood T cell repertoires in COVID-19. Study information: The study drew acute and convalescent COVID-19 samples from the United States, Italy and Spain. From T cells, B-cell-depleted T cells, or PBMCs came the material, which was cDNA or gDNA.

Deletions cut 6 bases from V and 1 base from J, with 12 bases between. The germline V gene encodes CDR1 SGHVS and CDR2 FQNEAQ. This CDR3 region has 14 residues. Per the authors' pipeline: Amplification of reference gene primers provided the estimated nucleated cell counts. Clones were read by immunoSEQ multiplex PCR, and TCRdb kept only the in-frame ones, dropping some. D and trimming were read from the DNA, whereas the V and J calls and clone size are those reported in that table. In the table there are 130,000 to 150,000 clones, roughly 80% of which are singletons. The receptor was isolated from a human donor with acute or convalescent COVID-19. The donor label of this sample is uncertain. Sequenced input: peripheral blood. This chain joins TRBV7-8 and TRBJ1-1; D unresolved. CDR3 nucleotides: TGTGCCAGCAGACTTATCACAGCGAACACTGAAGCTTTCTTT. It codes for CASRLITANTEAFF.